What follows describes a single T cell receptor (beta chain). This specimen includes other DNA sequences encoding the same CDR3. The study drew participants aged about 18 to 95 years from around 24 US areas. These data belong to a study of blood T cell repertoires in COVID-19. Study summary: COVID-19 samples, acute and convalescent, were from the United States, Italy and Spain.

Sequencing used immunoSEQ multiplex PCR; TCRdb keeps in-frame clones, though not all of them. The sample consists of approximately 280,000 clones, 85% of them appearing once. The CDR3 length is 13 residues. Germline CDR1 and CDR2: SGHTA and FQGTGA. V gave up 3 bases and J gave up 7 bases, with 10 bases separating them. Sequences were obtained from PBMCs or T cells enriched from blood (not recorded which). The TCR sequence derives from a woman between 45 and 65 years old who had recovered from COVID-19. The chain combines TRBV7-3 with TRBJ2-1; the D gene is possibly TRBD1 (6 bases). CDR3 bases: TGTGCCAGCAGCTTGACAGGATCGAATGAGCAGTTCTTC. Its translation: CASSLTGSNEQFF. The full variable domain, its missing parts supplied by reference TRBV7-3 and TRBJ2-1, is GAGVSQTPSNKVTEKGKYVELRCDPISGHTALYWYRQSLGQGPEFLIYFQGTGAADDSGLPNDRFFAVRPEGSVSTLKIQRTERGDSAVYLCASSLTGSNEQFFGPGTRLTVL.